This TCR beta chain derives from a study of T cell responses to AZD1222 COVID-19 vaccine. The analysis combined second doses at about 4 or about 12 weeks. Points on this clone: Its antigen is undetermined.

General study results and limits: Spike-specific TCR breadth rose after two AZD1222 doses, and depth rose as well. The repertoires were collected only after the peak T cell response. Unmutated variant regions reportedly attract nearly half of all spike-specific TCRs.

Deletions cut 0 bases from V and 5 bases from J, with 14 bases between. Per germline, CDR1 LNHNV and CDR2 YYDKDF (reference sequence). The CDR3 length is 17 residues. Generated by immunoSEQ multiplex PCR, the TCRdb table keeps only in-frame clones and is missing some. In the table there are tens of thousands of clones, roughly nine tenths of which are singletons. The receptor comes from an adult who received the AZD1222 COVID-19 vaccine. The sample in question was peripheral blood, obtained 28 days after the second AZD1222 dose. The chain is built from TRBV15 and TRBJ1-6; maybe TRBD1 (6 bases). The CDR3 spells CATSRDRGAKDNSPLHF. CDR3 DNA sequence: TGTGCCACCAGCAGAGATAGGGGGGCCAAGGATAATTCACCCCTCCACTTT.